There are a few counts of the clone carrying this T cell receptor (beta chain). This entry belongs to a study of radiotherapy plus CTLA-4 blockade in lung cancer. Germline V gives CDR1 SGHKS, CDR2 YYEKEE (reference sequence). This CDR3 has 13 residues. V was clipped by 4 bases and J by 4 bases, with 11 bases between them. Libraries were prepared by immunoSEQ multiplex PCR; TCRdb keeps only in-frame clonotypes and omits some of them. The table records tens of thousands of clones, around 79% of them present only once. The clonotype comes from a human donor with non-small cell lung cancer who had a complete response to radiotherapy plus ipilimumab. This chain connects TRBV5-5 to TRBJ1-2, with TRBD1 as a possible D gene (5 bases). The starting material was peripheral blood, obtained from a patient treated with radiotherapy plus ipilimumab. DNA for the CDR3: TGTGCCAGCAGCCCCGTACAGGTCTATGGCTACACCTTC. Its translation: CASSPVQVYGYTF.